This T cell receptor (beta chain) appears in the sequencing data of a study of T cell repertoires in cytomegalovirus infection. At the level of the study: Carrying CMV and the relevant HLA type showed in public TCR beta signatures. Study conclusions and caveats: It was HLA-C-restricted CMV-specific TCR beta clonotypes that dominated the response ex vivo.

TCRdb fed the reads into MiXCR, producing one record per CDR3 protein. This table has some 800,000 distinct CDR3 sequences, around a third appearing once. Germline CDR1 is DFQATT and CDR2 is SNEGSKA (reference sequence). The CDR3 runs to 15 residues. V was pared by 6 bases and J by 7 bases, with 14 bases of the junction left unmatched. Concerning this clonotype: The antigen remains unidentified.

The sample in question was cultured CD8+ T cells from PBMCs, obtained from culture after CMV antigen stimulation. The gene calls are TRBV20-1 and TRBJ1-5; TRBD1 matches 8 bases. This TCR came from a human donor in good health (CMV status not recorded). Some clones in this sample may be carry-over from other donors' samples. CDR3: CSAYQTGGRLQPQHF. DNA of the CDR3: TGCAGTGCCTATCAAACAGGGGGTAGACTCCAGCCCCAGCATTTT.